This paragraph covers one T cell receptor beta chain sequence. The target antigen is unknown. The sample comes from a study of cytotoxic CD8 clonotypes in ibrutinib-treated CLL. Study-wide background: The response samples were taken once patients had been treated for a median of around twelve months, range 6 to 36. The study's findings and limits: Increased clonality at ibrutinib response gave way to a return toward baseline at progression. Sustained-remission and progressing patients diverged in sampling times.

The germline V gene encodes CDR1 MNHEY and CDR2 SVGAGI. CDR3 length: 12 amino acids. V lost 6 bases and J lost 8; bases outside the gene matches: 4. Profiled with immunoSEQ multiplex PCR; TCRdb holds only in-frame clones, not every one. Of approximately 130,000 clones in the sample, roughly 84% were seen once. The gene calls are TRBV6-5 and TRBJ2-1; 7 nucleotides agree with TRBD1. The sample in question was PBMCs, obtained after 24 months of ibrutinib treatment. The sequence came from a human donor with chronic lymphocytic leukemia. The CDR3 DNA is TGTGCCAGCAGCCGGGACAGCCATGAGCAGTTCTTC. It encodes CASSRDSHEQFF.